This T cell receptor (beta chain) was identified in a study of cytomegalovirus exposure and HLA in healthy donors. Study-wide findings and caveats: Rarity held for most TCR sequences, but there were some public TCRs that occurred in many donors. Data from an earlier analysis indicated that most TCR beta V segments were productive either about 90% or about 30% of the time. TCR beta V- and J-gene trimming was later associated with a missense DCLRE1C variant. An analysis that was carried out later associated 16,000 or so TCR beta sequences with HLA alleles at 0.05 false discovery rate.

In regard to this clone: Its antigen remains unidentified.

The PCR was carried out with 60 Vbeta primers and 13 Jbeta primers. Only in-frame clones appear in the TCRdb table, and some are missing; sequencing was by immunoSEQ multiplex PCR. The table has approximately 170,000 clones, around 68% seen once; the top ten hold 2.8%. Trimming took off 4 bases at V and 7 bases at J, with 20 bases between the two ends. This CDR3 has 16 residues. CDR1 and CDR2 from the germline V gene are SEHNR and FQNEAQ (reference sequence). The source material was PBMCs. V and J are TRBV7-9 and TRBJ2-1; TRBD1 is a possible D gene (6 bases). The origin of this receptor is a woman aged 40 to 49 in good health and CMV-seropositive. CDR3 sequence reads: CASSYRERVKGNEQFF. CDR3 nucleotides: TGTGCCAGCAGCTACAGGGAGAGGGTCAAAGGGAATGAGCAGTTCTTC.